This is a list of T cell receptor beta chains from one sample in a study of quantifying T cell responses using KT2 cells. TCRdb redid the calling of the UMI-ligation and nested PCR reads with MiXCR, one entry per CDR3 protein. Among 60,000 or so distinct CDR3 sequences listed, 9% to 15% were seen once. Sequences were obtained from PBMCs spiked with cells of the T cell clone KT2. These receptors originate from a human donor. Each CDR3 is given with its conserved first and last residue. A D gene is named only where the DNA matches it firmly. The size of a clone is reported for some rows only, either as once, few or many, or as a class for expanded clones.

CDR3 | DNA | D | J | size | V
CASSWGINTGELFF | TGTGCCAGCAGTTGGGGCATTAACACCGGGGAGCTGTTTTTT | . | TRBJ2-2 | few | TRBV27
CASSPTGSSGANVLTF | TGTGCCAGCTCACCGACAGGAAGCTCTGGGGCCAACGTCCTGACTTTC | . | TRBJ2-6 | many | TRBV18
CASSAGAGSSTDTQYF | TGTGCCAGCAGCGCCGGTGCGGGTTCAAGCACAGATACGCAGTATTTT | . | TRBJ2-3 | many | TRBV9
CASTSRPDTQYF | TGTGCCAGCACCAGCAGGCCAGATACGCAGTATTTT | . | TRBJ2-3 | . | TRBV2
CASSEGDGGTYGYTF | TGTGCCAGCAGTGAAGGAGATGGGGGTACCTATGGCTACACCTTC | . | TRBJ1-2 | few | TRBV6-1
CASSVILGHNEQFF | TGTGCCAGCAGTGTTATATTGGGACACAATGAGCAGTTCTTC | . | TRBJ2-1 | . | TRBV2
CASSPRQGLDEQYF | TGTGCCAGCTCACCACGACAGGGGCTGGACGAGCAGTACTTC | TRBD1 | TRBJ2-7 | few | TRBV18
CSAQSLGRTTYEQYF | TGCAGTGCTCAAAGCCTTGGCAGGACGACCTACGAGCAGTACTTC | . | TRBJ2-7 | many | TRBV20-1
CASSLDPGSRNEQFF | TGTGCCAGCAGCTTAGACCCCGGAAGTCGCAATGAGCAGTTCTTC | . | TRBJ2-1 | many | TRBV11-3
CASSDPGNSNQPQHF | TGTGCCAGCAGTGATCCAGGGAATAGCAATCAGCCCCAGCATTTT | . | TRBJ1-5 | few | TRBV25-1
CSAQTGGTEAFF | TGCAGCGCCCAGACAGGAGGCACTGAAGCTTTCTTT | . | TRBJ1-1 | few | TRBV29-1
CASSFDFGNWGIREQFF | TGTGCCAGCAGTTTCGATTTTGGGAACTGGGGCATCAGGGAGCAGTTCTTC | . | TRBJ2-1 | many | TRBV12-3/TRBV12-4
CASKEIAGMETQYF | TGTGCCAGCAAAGAAATAGCGGGAATGGAGACCCAGTACTTC | TRBD2 | TRBJ2-5 | . | TRBV7-9
CASSETSGQGNQPQHF | TGTGCCAGCAGTGAAACCTCCGGACAGGGGAATCAGCCCCAGCATTTT | TRBD1 | TRBJ1-5 | . | TRBV6-1
CSARIPGLAGREQYF | TGCAGTGCTCGAATCCCGGGACTAGCGGGGCGCGAGCAGTACTTC | TRBD2 | TRBJ2-7 | . | TRBV20-1
CASSLHRDSQETQYF | TGTGCCAGCAGCTTACACCGGGACAGTCAAGAGACCCAGTACTTC | TRBD1 | TRBJ2-5 | . | TRBV7-7
CASRPTSGGNEQFF | TGTGCCAGCAGACCGACTAGCGGGGGGAATGAGCAGTTCTTC | TRBD2 | TRBJ2-1 | . | TRBV2
CSVEGPVGGKGTEAFF | TGCAGCGTTGAAGGCCCGGTAGGGGGCAAGGGCACTGAAGCTTTCTTT | TRBD1 | TRBJ1-1 | few | TRBV29-1
CASSPKSSGEAFF | TGTGCCAGCAGCCCAAAATCCTCAGGGGAAGCTTTCTTT | . | TRBJ1-1 | few | TRBV7-8
CSASVAFF | TGCAGTGCTAGTGTAGCTTTCTTT | . | TRBJ1-1 | . | TRBV20-1
CASSPPSHTQYF | TGTGCCAGCAGCCCACCTTCCCATACGCAGTATTTT | . | TRBJ2-3 | . | TRBV7-3
CASSQPSRGYTEAFF | TGCGCCAGCAGCCAGCCGTCGAGGGGTTACACTGAAGCTTTCTTT | . | TRBJ1-1 | few | TRBV4-1
CASSPDGRRYNEQFF | TGTGCCAGCAGCCCAGATGGCAGGCGGTACAATGAGCAGTTCTTC | . | TRBJ2-1 | few | TRBV6-2/TRBV6-3
CASSEGLFSSYEQYF | TGTGCCAGCAGTGAGGGACTTTTCAGCTCCTACGAGCAGTACTTC | . | TRBJ2-7 | few | TRBV25-1
CSASVTSGINEQFF | TGCAGTGCTAGCGTGACTAGCGGGATCAATGAGCAGTTCTTC | TRBD2 | TRBJ2-1 | . | TRBV20-1
CSARARGRAEAFF | TGCAGTGCTAGAGCCAGGGGGCGAGCTGAAGCTTTCTTT | TRBD1 | TRBJ1-1 | few | TRBV20-1
CSARRGSGNEQFF | TGCAGTGCTAGGCGCGGGAGTGGAAATGAGCAGTTCTTC | TRBD2 | TRBJ2-1 | few | TRBV20-1
CATSRGYTEAFF | TGTGCCACCTCTCGGGGGTACACTGAAGCTTTCTTT | . | TRBJ1-1 | medium-sized | TRBV15
CASSNREKETDTQYF | TGTGCCAGCAGCAATCGGGAGAAGGAGACAGATACGCAGTATTTT | . | TRBJ2-3 | . | TRBV7-9
CASSMWSGVSTDTQYF | TGTGCCAGCAGTATGTGGAGCGGGGTCAGCACAGATACGCAGTATTTT | TRBD2 | TRBJ2-3 | few | TRBV25-1
CASSFDLRGTEAFF | TGCGCCAGCAGTTTTGATCTGAGAGGTACTGAAGCTTTCTTT | . | TRBJ1-1 | many | TRBV5-1
CATEGAGIYTEAFF | TGTGCCACTGAGGGGGCCGGAATTTACACTGAAGCTTTCTTT | TRBD1 | TRBJ1-1 | . | TRBV10-3
CASSLGGDYEQYF | TGTGCCAGCAGCTTAGGGGGGGACTACGAGCAGTACTTC | . | TRBJ2-7 | . | TRBV7-6
CASKGTASWEQFF | TGTGCCAGCAAGGGGACGGCTAGCTGGGAGCAGTTCTTC | . | TRBJ2-1 | . | TRBV6-2/TRBV6-3
CATSRGDNPRSPLHF | TGTGCCACCAGCAGAGGTGACAACCCACGATCACCCCTCCACTTT | . | TRBJ1-6 | many | TRBV15
CSTRTGTGGFYEQYF | TGCAGCACCAGGACCGGGACAGGGGGCTTCTACGAGCAGTACTTC | TRBD1 | TRBJ2-7 | few | TRBV29-1
CASSHAAGTGKNIQYF | TGTGCCAGCAGCCATGCGGCCGGGACAGGGAAAAACATTCAGTACTTC | TRBD1 | TRBJ2-4 | many | TRBV4-2
CASSTTGGYTEAFF | TGTGCCAGTAGTACAACAGGGGGCTACACTGAAGCTTTCTTT | TRBD1 | TRBJ1-1 | few | TRBV19
CASSQVDRDLYEQYF | TGTGCCAGCAGCCAAGTGGATAGAGACCTTTACGAGCAGTACTTC | . | TRBJ2-7 | . | TRBV4-2
CATSDQRKTSSYNEQFF | TGTGCCACCAGTGATCAAAGGAAAACGAGCTCCTACAATGAGCAGTTCTTC | . | TRBJ2-1 | many | TRBV24-1
CASSLPSGANVLTF | TGTGCCAGCAGCTTACCCTCTGGGGCCAACGTCCTGACTTTC | . | TRBJ2-6 | few | TRBV7-2
CASSLWGGAQPQHF | TGTGCCAGCAGTCTTTGGGGGGGCGCTCAGCCCCAGCATTTT | . | TRBJ1-5 | many | TRBV27
CASSFLGQPQHF | TGTGCCAGCAGCTTTCTCGGACAGCCCCAGCATTTT | . | TRBJ1-5 | . | TRBV7-8
CASSLARHGTDTQYF | TGCGCCAGCAGCTTGGCCCGTCACGGCACAGATACGCAGTATTTT | . | TRBJ2-3 | few | TRBV5-1
CASDRGDYEQYF | TGCGCCAGTGACAGGGGGGACTACGAGCAGTACTTC | TRBD1 | TRBJ2-7 | few | TRBV10-2
CASSALKEGDTQYF | TGTGCCAGCAGTGCCCTAAAAGAGGGGGATACGCAGTATTTT | . | TRBJ2-3 | few | TRBV12-3/TRBV12-4
CASSLARGISTDTQYF | TGTGCCAGCAGCTTAGCTCGGGGGATAAGCACAGATACGCAGTATTTT | . | TRBJ2-3 | . | TRBV11-3
CSALGQGYEQYF | TGCAGCGCCCTGGGACAGGGGTACGAGCAGTACTTC | TRBD1 | TRBJ2-7 | . | TRBV29-1
CSAVDRESGQPQHF | TGCAGTGCCGTCGACAGGGAAAGTGGCCAGCCCCAGCATTTT | TRBD1 | TRBJ1-5 | few | TRBV20-1
CASSQVQDRRYEQYF | TGTGCCAGCAGCCAAGTTCAAGATCGTAGGTACGAGCAGTACTTC | . | TRBJ2-7 | few | TRBV4-2
CASSFLGTDTQYF | TGTGCCAGCAGCTTCTTAGGCACAGATACGCAGTATTTT | . | TRBJ2-3 | . | TRBV7-8
CASSTGSTGNSPLHF | TGTGCCAGCAGTACCGGGAGCACGGGTAATTCACCCCTCCACTTT | . | TRBJ1-6 | many | TRBV27
CASSSDSLPLEQYF | TGTGCCAGCAGCTCCGATTCCCTACCCCTCGAGCAGTACTTC | . | TRBJ2-7 | . | TRBV7-9